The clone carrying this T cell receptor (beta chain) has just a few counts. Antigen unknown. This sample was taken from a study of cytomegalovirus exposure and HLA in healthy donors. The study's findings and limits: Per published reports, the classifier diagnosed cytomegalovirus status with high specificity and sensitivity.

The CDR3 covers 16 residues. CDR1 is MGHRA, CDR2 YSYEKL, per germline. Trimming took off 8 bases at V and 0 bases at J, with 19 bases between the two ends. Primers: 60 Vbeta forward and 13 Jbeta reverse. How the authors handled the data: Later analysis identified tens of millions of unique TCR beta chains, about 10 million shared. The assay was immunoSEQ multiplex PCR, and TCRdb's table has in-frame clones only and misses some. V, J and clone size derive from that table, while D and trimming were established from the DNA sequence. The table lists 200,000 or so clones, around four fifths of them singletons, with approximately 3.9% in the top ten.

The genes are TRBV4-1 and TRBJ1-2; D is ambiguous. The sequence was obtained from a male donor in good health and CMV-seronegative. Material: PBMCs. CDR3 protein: CASGPAGRVANYGYTF. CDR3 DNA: TGCGCCAGCGGCCCGGCTGGGAGGGTAGCTAACTATGGCTACACCTTC.